Sequencing of this TCR beta chain was carried out in a study of T cell responses to AZD1222 COVID-19 vaccine (dated by TCRdb to about 2021). Regarding the complete study: Because spike-specific TCR depth and breadth did not differ between the two schedules, AZD1222 recipients who got a second dose at roughly 4 weeks were pooled with those who got a second dose at roughly 12 weeks. TCR sequencing covered more than 230 trial participants: around 210 given two doses of AZD1222 and 26 given two doses of MenACWY control vaccine. Trial participants were enrolled by age into 18-55, 56-69 and 70-plus year subgroups, with approximately 150, 28 and 58 TCR-sequenced participants respectively.

Regarding this clone: The antigen this receptor binds is unknown. Base qualities are not recorded, but no much larger clone differs from it by a single base.

The sample's time point, from its label and the paper: baseline before first vaccination. Vaccinee samples were obtained from the UK trials COV001 and COV002, which included a single-blind randomized controlled phase 2/3 trial of AZD1222 (ChAdOx1 nCoV-19) in healthy adults. Trial participant PBMC samples were collected at day 0 and day 28 after the second dose for TCRbeta chain sequencing. The full study reports these points: Participants were mostly white British and included more females than males, and it was suggested by the authors that clonal diversity may have been underestimated. In the small 56-69-year group, the increase in depth fell short of significance, most likely because of low power. Only five to seven AZD1222 recipients were SARS-CoV-2 seropositive at baseline, limiting conclusions about previously exposed vaccinees. After two AZD1222 doses, spike-specific TCR breadth and depth were significantly higher than at day 0 and than in MenACWY recipients. Because no samples from the day 14 peak response were available, repertoires could be characterized only after the peak T cell response. The vaccine-associated CD4 TCRs covered the entire spike protein, and the dominant responses fell in regions 160-218 and 743-854. Nearly half of unique spike-specific TCRs reportedly recognized epitopes outside regions mutated in the B.1.351 and B.1.1.7 variants.

The germline V gene specifies KGHSH as CDR1 and LQKENI as CDR2. From the cysteine through the phenylalanine, the CDR3 covers 14 amino acids. Only the CDR3 region is kept as DNA, spanning 42 bases read in frame from base 1. The germline ends are 6 bases apart after V is trimmed by 0 bases and J by 1 base. The CDR3 regions of human TCRbeta chains were subjected to immunosequencing. The published analysis was carried out like this. Repertoire TCRs were checked for matches against a reference library of SARS-CoV-2-specific TCRs that had been generated using the MIRA antigen-specificity platform. Breadth was defined as the fraction of unique TCRs that were SARS-CoV-2-associated. Depth was defined as the fraction of total T cells that were SARS-CoV-2-associated. Using the MIRA data, each spike-specific TCR was assigned both to the spike region to which the TCR was reactive and to a CD4 or CD8 class. Log10-transformed breadth and depth values were compared by one-way ANOVA with Sidak's multiple comparisons tests. The table was pulled from immuneACCESS by TCRdb, which kept in-frame rearrangements only. Such tables lose some clones; where checked, under half of the loss comes from unresolved V genes, and the rest has no known cause. The D gene and trimming were derived from the DNA, and the V and J assignments and clone size from that table. This sample is represented by about 120,000 clones; roughly nine tenths of them were singletons. Approximately 1.5% of the sample goes to the ten largest clones.

The rearranged chain carries TRBV18 and TRBJ1-1; no D gene is confidently identified. The sequence was obtained from an adult in good health. The sample here was peripheral blood, taken on day 0 of AZD1222 vaccination. This receptor has the CDR3 CASSPPFWNTEAFF. The DNA is TGTGCCAGCTCACCACCTTTCTGGAACACTGAAGCTTTCTTT.